This TCR beta chain is drawn from a study of blood T cells in healthy people across ages. Sample-barcoded 5' priming and a J-beta primer mix drove a second PCR of about 7 to 11 cycles. TCRdb itself ran the 5' RACE reads through MiXCR, one entry per CDR3 protein. This sample has fewer than 1,200,000 distinct CDR3 sequences, with about 23% found just once. The CDR3 has 13 amino acids. The ends were cut back, 1 base at V and 6 bases at J, with 10 bases in the middle. Per germline, CDR1 DFQATT and CDR2 SNEGSKA (reference sequence). These data were also filed under a second study, of T cells of mothers and their children. That report notes: RNA that had been extracted went wholly into cDNA synthesis, at about 1.5 ug per 15 ul. Every mother produced more than 9 million TCR beta CDR3 reads, whereas every child provided about 3 million.

The sample was blood. This clonotype was obtained from a girl aged 2-10 years in good health. The chain couples TRBV20-1 to TRBJ1-5; the D gene is possibly TRBD1 (5 bases). The CDR3 here is CSARGRESQPQHF. The CDR3 DNA reads as TGCAGTGCTAGAGGCAGGGAGTCTCAGCCCCAGCATTTT.